This entry is about one T cell receptor beta chain. This clone was seen a single time. Its antigen has not been determined. No much larger clone exists at a distance of one base, and base qualities are not known. The CDR3 regions of human TCRbeta chains were analyzed by immunosequencing. For the original study's pipeline: TCRs in the repertoires were matched against a reference library of SARS-CoV-2-specific TCRs that had been generated with the MIRA antigen-specificity platform. Breadth was defined as the fraction of unique TCRs that were SARS-CoV-2-associated, and depth was defined as the fraction of total T cells that were SARS-CoV-2-associated. Each spike-specific TCR was assigned to its reactive spike region and to a CD4 or CD8 class using the MIRA data. Log10-transformed breadth and depth values were compared by one-way ANOVA with Sidak's multiple comparisons tests. TCRdb took over this immuneACCESS table, retaining in-frame rearrangements with V and J assigned. Such tables are incomplete; in checked studies, under half of the missing clones stem from an unresolved V gene, and the remainder is unexplained. V, J and clone size reflect that table, while D and trimming were determined from the DNA. In all, the sample holds about 30,000 clones, and 93% of those were seen once. Clones ranked in the top ten supply 8.1% of the sample.

The record originates from a study of T cell responses to AZD1222 COVID-19 vaccine (dated by TCRdb to the early 2020s). Regarding the study in general: AZD1222 recipients whose second dose came at about 4 weeks and those whose second dose came at about 12 weeks were combined into one group, since spike-specific TCR depth and breadth did not differ between the two schedules. TCR sequencing was performed for roughly 250 trial participants, of whom some 200 were given two doses of AZD1222 and 26 were given two doses of MenACWY control vaccine. Trial participants were enrolled by age into subgroups of 18-55, 56-69 and 70-plus years, and around 140, 26 and 57 TCR-sequenced participants, respectively, were included in these subgroups. What the work shows at the level of the full study, not this receptor alone: Conclusions about previously exposed vaccinees were limited because only a handful of AZD1222 recipients were SARS-CoV-2 seropositive at baseline. Most participants were white British and females outnumbered males, and the authors suggested that clonal diversity may have been underestimated. Nearly half of unique spike-specific TCRs reportedly recognized epitopes outside regions mutated in the B.1.351 and B.1.1.7 variants. After two AZD1222 doses, both the breadth and the depth of spike-specific TCRs were significantly higher than at day 0 and than in MenACWY recipients. The 56-69-year group was small, and its depth increase did not reach significance, likely because of low power. CD4 TCRs associated with the vaccine covered the entire spike protein, and the dominant responses were in regions 160-218 and 743-854. Because no day 14 peak-response samples were available, the repertoires could be characterized only after the peak T cell response.

This specimen's time point label, interpreted: baseline before first vaccination. Vaccinee samples were obtained from the UK trials COV001 and COV002, which included a single-blind randomized controlled phase 2/3 trial of AZD1222 (ChAdOx1 nCoV-19) in healthy adults. For TCRbeta chain sequencing, PBMC samples from trial participants were taken at day 0 and at day 28 after the second dose. CDR1 and CDR2 were assigned from the germline V gene as SGHTA and FQGNSA. From the cysteine up to the phenylalanine, the CDR3 has a length of 17 residues. The DNA shown is the 51-base CDR3, in frame from base 1. V is clipped by 1 base and J by 0 bases, and the sequence between their germline boundaries is 15 bases long.

This material consisted of peripheral blood, taken on day 0 of AZD1222 vaccination. The clonotype was recovered from an adult in good health. Here the chain combines TRBV7-2 and TRBJ1-2, with TRBD1 as a weak D call on 6 bases. The CDR3 protein is CASSLVVGGISNYGYTF. The DNA sequence is given as TGTGCCAGCAGCTTAGTGGTAGGGGGGATTTCTAACTATGGCTACACCTTC.